Only a few counts were recorded for the clone carrying this TCR beta chain. These data come from a study of blood T cell repertoires in COVID-19. This CDR3 has 14 amino acids. Per germline, CDR1 SGHTA and CDR2 FQGNSA. Losses at the gene ends were 4 bases for V and 4 bases for J; bases not matched to a gene: 6. The method was immunoSEQ multiplex PCR; TCRdb's version includes in-frame clones alone and lacks a portion of them. The sample carries 100,000 to 150,000 clones, 75% to 90% recorded once. Sequences were obtained from PBMCs or T cells enriched from blood (not recorded which). The TCR was taken from a woman aged 45-65 years who had recovered from COVID-19. This sequence joins TRBV7-2 and TRBJ1-2, with 7 bases identical to TRBD1. The CDR3 reads CASSSRQGPYGYTF. The CDR3, as DNA: TGTGCCAGCAGCTCCAGACAGGGCCCCTATGGCTACACCTTC.